These T cell receptor beta chains were read from a single sample in a study of T cell responses to AZD1222 COVID-19 vaccine. The protocol was immunoSEQ multiplex PCR, while the TCRdb copy is restricted to in-frame clones and leaves out a portion. The data hold approximately 88,000 clones, with roughly 80% observed a single time. The source material was peripheral blood, sampled on day 0 of AZD1222 vaccination. Receptors were obtained from an adult in good health. Both conserved end residues are part of each CDR3. A D gene is named only where the DNA matches it firmly. Not every row has a clone size; where given, it reads once, few, many or a size class.

CDR3aa	CDR3nt	abundance	d_gene	v_gene	j_gene	len
CASSQTGTENEKLFF	TGTGCCAGCAGCCAAACCGGGACAGAAAATGAAAAACTGTTTTTT	once	TRBD1	TRBV7-2	TRBJ1-4	15
CASSFGTEAFF	TGTGCCAGCAGCTTTGGGACTGAAGCTTTCTTT	-	-	TRBV5-5	TRBJ1-1	11
CASSEQGAGHSPLHF	TGTGCCAGCAGCGAACAGGGGGCCGGACATTCACCCCTCCACTTT	-	TRBD1	TRBV7-9	TRBJ1-6	15
CASSVGEGAGGSSTDTQYF	TGTGCCAGCAGCGTAGGAGAGGGGGCGGGAGGATCCAGCACAGATACGCAGTATTTT	-	-	TRBV9	TRBJ2-3	19
CASSQKDRKYEQYF	TGTGCCAGCAGCCAAAAAGACAGGAAGTACGAGCAGTACTTC	-	-	TRBV3-1/TRBV3-2	TRBJ2-7	14
CASSLQRGSYEQYF	TGTGCCAGCAGCCTCCAGCGGGGGTCTTACGAGCAGTACTTC	few	TRBD2	TRBV5-4	TRBJ2-7	14
CASSGQNEKLFF	TGTGCCAGCAGTGGGCAGAATGAAAAACTGTTTTTT	-	-	TRBV28	TRBJ1-4	12
CASSPTSGNYEQYF	TGTGCCAGCTCACCTACTAGCGGGAACTACGAGCAGTACTTC	-	TRBD2	TRBV18	TRBJ2-7	14
CASSLASVLNYGYTF	TGTGCCAGCAGCTTGGCCTCGGTCTTGAACTATGGCTACACCTTC	few	-	TRBV5-4	TRBJ1-2	15
CASKRTGEDTQYF	TGTGCCAGCAAAAGGACAGGGGAAGATACGCAGTATTTT	-	TRBD1	TRBV12-3/TRBV12-4	TRBJ2-3	13
CASSLQGEYGYTF	TGCGCCAGCAGCTTACAGGGAGAATATGGCTACACCTTC	-	-	TRBV5-1	TRBJ1-2	13
CASIRQGLNQPQHF	TGTGCCAGCATCAGACAGGGCCTGAATCAGCCCCAGCATTTT	-	TRBD1	TRBV6-4	TRBJ1-5	14
CASSDSGYGYGYTF	TGTGCCAGCAGTGACTCGGGTTATGGCTATGGCTACACCTTC	-	-	TRBV2	TRBJ1-2	14
CASSLTGGGTEAFF	TGTGCCAGCAGCTTGACAGGGGGCGGAACTGAAGCTTTCTTT	-	TRBD1	TRBV5-4	TRBJ1-1	14
CASSRTEETQYF	TGTGCCAGCAGTCGGACGGAAGAGACCCAGTACTTC	-	-	TRBV2	TRBJ2-5	12
CASSFRQDTYAGELFF	TGTGCCAGTAGTTTCCGACAGGACACCTACGCAGGGGAGCTGTTTTTT	-	-	TRBV19	TRBJ2-2	16
CASSFGQANEKLFF	TGTGCCAGCAGCTTCGGACAGGCCAATGAAAAACTGTTTTTT	-	TRBD1	TRBV11-1	TRBJ1-4	14
CASSLYRTRINEQFF	TGTGCCAGCAGTTTATATAGGACTAGGATAAATGAGCAGTTCTTC	once	TRBD2	TRBV28	TRBJ2-1	15
CASSLGPAGVQRGTQYF	TGTGCCAGCAGCTTGGGACCTGCGGGAGTTCAACGGGGGACCCAGTACTTC	-	TRBD2	TRBV7-9	TRBJ2-5	17
CASSQDRQGVSPLHF	TGCGCCAGCAGCCAAGATCGGCAGGGTGTCTCACCCCTCCACTTT	-	-	TRBV4-1	TRBJ1-6	15
CASSGLAGGTFNFYNEQFF	TGTGCCAGTAGCGGACTAGCGGGAGGTACATTCAATTTCTACAATGAGCAGTTCTTC	-	TRBD2	TRBV19	TRBJ2-1	19
CASTSLPHTEAFF	TGCGCCAGCACGAGTCTGCCCCATACTGAAGCTTTCTTT	few	-	TRBV10-1	TRBJ1-1	13
CASSRIGNTIYF	TGTGCCAGTAGCCGAATTGGAAACACCATATATTTT	few	-	TRBV19	TRBJ1-3	12
CASSTDRGDSPLHF	TGTGCCAGTAGTACTGACAGGGGGGATTCACCCCTCCACTTT	-	TRBD1	TRBV19	TRBJ1-6	14
CASSLGGGSQPQHF	TGTGCCAGCAGCTTAGGCGGGGGCAGTCAGCCCCAGCATTTT	-	-	TRBV7-8	TRBJ1-5	14
CASSQQRTAGNTIYF	TGTGCCAGCAGCCAACAAAGGACAGCTGGAAACACCATATATTTT	-	-	TRBV3-1/TRBV3-2	TRBJ1-3	15
CASSLEGQGLANYGYTF	TGCGCCAGCAGCTTGGAGGGACAGGGGCTGGCTAACTATGGCTACACCTTC	-	TRBD1	TRBV5-1	TRBJ1-2	17
CASSSATGADTEAFF	TGTGCCAGCAGCTCTGCGACAGGGGCGGACACTGAAGCTTTCTTT	-	TRBD1	TRBV7-9	TRBJ1-1	15
CASSPRTSGATYEQYF	TGCGCCAGCAGTCCCCGGACTAGCGGGGCCACCTACGAGCAGTACTTC	-	TRBD2	TRBV4-1	TRBJ2-7	16
CASTLLQSHFNEQFF	TGTGCCAGCACCCTACTACAAAGCCATTTCAATGAGCAGTTCTTC	-	-	TRBV5-6	TRBJ2-1	15
CASSPSPQSNTGELFF	TGTGCCAGCTCACCAAGCCCCCAGTCGAACACCGGGGAGCTGTTTTTT	-	-	TRBV18	TRBJ2-2	16
CASIAGGADTGELFF	TGTGCCAGCATCGCAGGGGGCGCAGACACCGGGGAGCTGTTTTTT	-	TRBD1	TRBV28	TRBJ2-2	15
CASSSNRASGHYNEQFF	TGTGCCAGCAGTTCCAACAGGGCTAGCGGCCACTACAATGAGCAGTTCTTC	-	-	TRBV11-2	TRBJ2-1	17
CASSPSRTGGAYGYTF	TGTGCCAGCTCACCAAGTCGGACAGGGGGAGCCTATGGCTACACCTTC	-	TRBD1	TRBV18	TRBJ1-2	16
CASSYGTDYGYTF	TGTGCCAGCAGTTACGGGACAGACTATGGCTACACCTTC	-	TRBD1	TRBV6-5	TRBJ1-2	13
CASSQAPLGQGHGELFF	TGCGCCAGCAGCCAGGCTCCCTTAGGACAGGGGCACGGGGAGCTGTTTTTT	-	TRBD1	TRBV4-3	TRBJ2-2	17
CASSLGPEDWGYTF	TGCGCCAGCAGCTTGGGGCCCGAGGATTGGGGCTACACCTTC	-	-	TRBV5-1	TRBJ1-2	14
CASSRLPGQGAGEQFF	TGTGCCAGCAGCCGCCTACCGGGACAGGGGGCTGGGGAGCAGTTCTTC	-	TRBD1	TRBV3-1/TRBV3-2	TRBJ2-1	16
CASSLGRVLFAEQGTEQYF	TGTGCCAGCAGCTTAGGAAGGGTACTATTTGCGGAGCAGGGAACCGAGCAGTACTTC	-	-	TRBV7-9	TRBJ2-7	19
CAIRGLVGYEQYF	TGTGCCATCAGGGGACTAGTAGGATACGAGCAGTACTTC	-	TRBD2	TRBV10-3	TRBJ2-7	13
CASSTNSSTNEKLFF	TGTGCCAGCAGCACAAATTCCTCAACTAATGAAAAACTGTTTTTT	-	-	TRBV21-1	TRBJ1-4	15
CSVERTGARETQYF	TGCAGCGTTGAAAGGACAGGGGCGCGGGAGACCCAGTACTTC	-	TRBD1	TRBV29-1	TRBJ2-5	14
CASSDFYEQYF	TGCGCCAGCTCGGATTTCTACGAGCAGTACTTC	-	-	TRBV4-1	TRBJ2-7	11
CASSLGLANEQFF	TGCGCCAGCAGCCTCGGACTAGCGAATGAGCAGTTCTTC	-	TRBD2	TRBV4-3	TRBJ2-1	13
CASSKGGQVETQYF	TGTGCCAGCAGTAAGGGGGGGCAAGTAGAGACCCAGTACTTC	once	-	TRBV28	TRBJ2-5	14
CASSHKANPAYEQYF	TGTGCCAGCAGCCACAAAGCCAATCCCGCCTACGAGCAGTACTTC	-	-	TRBV7-9	TRBJ2-7	15
CATRTVPNTEAFF	TGTGCCACCCGGACAGTCCCGAACACTGAAGCTTTCTTT	-	-	TRBV6-5	TRBJ1-1	13
CASSMTGGKLFF	TGTGCCAGCAGCATGACAGGGGGGAAACTGTTTTTT	few	TRBD1	TRBV7-9	TRBJ1-4	12
CASSPLALYGYRYEQYF	TGTGCCAGCAGCCCTTTGGCCCTCTACGGGTACCGGTACGAGCAGTACTTC	once	-	TRBV11-2	TRBJ2-7	17
CASSQGRNYGYTF	TGTGCCAGCAGCCAGGGTCGTAACTATGGCTACACCTTC	-	-	TRBV5-4	TRBJ1-2	13
CASSLRQGTNYGYTF	TGTGCCAGCAGTTTAAGACAGGGGACCAACTATGGCTACACCTTC	-	TRBD1	TRBV27	TRBJ1-2	15
CASSLAGGEKQYF	TGCGCCAGCAGCTTGGCCGGGGGGGAAAAGCAGTACTTC	few	TRBD2	TRBV5-1	TRBJ2-7	13
CASSGGLTDSLGNNEQFF	TGTGCCAGCAGCGGGGGATTAACGGACAGCTTGGGCAACAATGAGCAGTTCTTC	-	-	TRBV5-4	TRBJ2-1	18
CSVDRGRDTEAFF	TGCAGCGTTGACAGGGGGCGGGACACTGAAGCTTTCTTT	-	TRBD1	TRBV29-1	TRBJ1-1	13